A single sample gave rise to the 29 T cell receptor beta chains below, sequenced in a study of T-cell reconstitution after alpha-beta-depleted transplantation in children. During its preparation, the TCRbeta library received unique molecular identifiers. TCRdb fed the PCR reads into MiXCR, producing one record per CDR3 protein. The sample gives 500,000 to 600,000 distinct CDR3 sequences, roughly 33% of which show up once; 2% to 2.5% is in the top ten. The sequencing here drew on PBMCs from the stem cell graft donor, taken from the stem cell graft. All receptors derive from a human donor who donated a stem cell graft to a child with aplastic anemia.

The chain uses TRBV7-8 and TRBJ2-7; no definite D call. CDR1 SGHVS and CDR2 FQNEAQ come from the germline V gene. V was shortened by 1 base and J by 5 bases, with 12 bases between the two germline ends. The CDR3 has 14 residues. The CDR3 spells CASSLVISVHEQYF. The CDR3 nucleotides are TGTGCCAGCAGCTTAGTTATTTCGGTCCACGAGCAGTACTTC.

The chain links TRBV6-2 or TRBV6-3 to TRBJ2-2; D tentatively reads TRBD1 or TRBD2 (5 bases each). CDR1 and CDR2 from the germline V gene are MNHEY and SVGEGT. V dropped 5 bases and J dropped 5 bases, with 18 bases sitting between them. This CDR3 is 16 amino acids long. CDR3 bases: TGTGCCAGCAGTCGGGACCCCGGTCTCCGGACCGGGGAGCTGTTTTTT. This codes for CASSRDPGLRTGELFF.

There are a few counts of this clonotype. The chain combines TRBV7-9 with TRBJ2-7; the match to TRBD1 covers 7 bases. V shed 6 bases, J shed 3 bases, and the junction held 8 bases outside the gene matches. CDR3 length: 14 amino acids. Germline CDR1 is SEHNR and CDR2 is FQNEAQ (reference sequence). CDR3: CASRRQGEGYEQYF. CDR3 DNA sequence: TGTGCCAGCAGGCGACAGGGAGAGGGCTACGAGCAGTACTTC.

V gene TRBV20-1 combines with J gene TRBJ2-7; the D gene is possibly TRBD1 (6 bases). V lost 4 bases to trimming and J lost 1 base, with 14 bases between them. CDR1 and CDR2 (germline): DFQATT, SNEGSKA (reference sequence). The CDR3 runs 14 residues. CDR3 loop: CSATRAGESYEQYF. The CDR3 DNA is TGCAGTGCTACCCGGGCAGGGGAGTCCTACGAGCAGTACTTC.

V is TRBV18 and J is TRBJ1-2; D not resolved. Deletions cut 3 bases from V and 3 bases from J, with 8 bases between. This CDR3 is 13 amino acids long. In germline, CDR1 is KGHSH, CDR2 LQKENI. Here the CDR3 reads CASSPNEDYGYTF. CDR3 in DNA: TGTGCCAGCTCACCTAACGAGGACTATGGCTACACCTTC.

This clonotype was recorded many times. This chain connects TRBV29-1 to TRBJ2-3; 8 positions match TRBD2. The J segment lost 3 bases and the V segment lost 3 bases, leaving 5 bases of the junction unmatched. Germline CDR1 is SQVTM and CDR2 is ANQGSEA. The CDR3 has 14 residues. The chain's CDR3 is CSVDGGRTTDTQYF. CDR3 nucleotides: TGCAGCGTTGACGGCGGGAGGACGACAGATACGCAGTATTTT.

This clonotype was seen a few times. CDR3 amino acids: CSVGSLDEQYF. The CDR3 nucleotides read TGCAGCGTTGGGAGTTTGGACGAGCAGTACTTC. The J gene is TRBJ2-7, the V gene TRBV29-1; D is unresolved. The ends were cut back, 4 bases at V and 5 bases at J, with 9 bases in the middle. The germline V gene encodes CDR1 SQVTM and CDR2 ANQGSEA. This CDR3 has 11 amino acids.

The V call is TRBV11-3, the J call TRBJ2-1; the D is unclear. The ends were cut back, 1 base at V and 0 bases at J, with 10 bases in the middle. The germline V gene has CDR1 SGHNT and CDR2 YENEEA. There are 16 residues in the CDR3. The CDR3 loop reads CASSLVSQSSYNEQFF. CDR3 sequence (DNA): TGTGCCAGCAGCTTAGTTTCCCAAAGCTCCTACAATGAGCAGTTCTTC.

This clonotype appeared a few times. V usage is TRBV5-1 and J usage is TRBJ2-5; 12 bases line up with TRBD2. V lost 6 bases and J lost 0; bases outside the gene matches: 9. This CDR3 is built from 17 residues. The germline CDR1 and CDR2 sequences are SGHRS and YFSETQ. CDR3 sequence: CASKRTSGRTYQETQYF. The CDR3, as DNA: TGCGCCAGCAAACGAACTAGCGGGAGGACTTACCAAGAGACCCAGTACTTC.

The V gene is TRBV15, the J gene TRBJ1-6, with 10 bases fitting TRBD1. With 1 base clipped from V and 9 bases from J, the junction kept 0 bases outside the gene matches. The CDR3 extends over 14 amino acids. Looked up from germline, CDR1 is LNHNV and CDR2 is YYDKDF (reference sequence). For the CDR3, the DNA is TGTGCCACCAGCAGAGGACAGGGGGCTTCACCCCTCCACTTT. It yields the protein CATSRGQGASPLHF.

This clonotype was counted ten times or more. The V and J genes are TRBV18 and TRBJ2-3, with D tentatively TRBD2 (6 bases). This CDR3 has 15 amino acids. The germline gives CDR1 KGHSH, CDR2 LQKENI. The V end was cut by 1 base, the J end by 0 bases, with 8 bases between. The CDR3: CASSPRGASTDTQYF. CDR3 bases: TGTGCCAGCTCACCACGCGGGGCTAGCACAGATACGCAGTATTTT. The variable domain in full, completed from reference TRBV18 and TRBJ2-3, reads NAGVMQNPRHLVRRRGQEARLRCSPMKGHSHVYWYRQLPEEGLKFMVYLQKENIIDESGMPKERFSAEFPKEGPSILRIQQVVRGDSAAYFCASSPRGASTDTQYFGPGTRLTVL.

This clonotype turned up a few times. This chain uses TRBV20-1 with TRBJ2-3, with D possibly matching TRBD2 (6 bases). Looked up from germline, CDR1 is DFQATT and CDR2 is SNEGSKA (reference sequence). The V gene lost 0 bases and the J gene lost 0 bases, with 13 bases spanning the gap. The CDR3 consists of 16 residues. The CDR3 region is CSARDGAGTSTDTQYF. The CDR3 DNA follows: TGCAGTGCTAGAGATGGAGCGGGCACTAGCACAGATACGCAGTATTTT.

The chain has TRBV12-3 or TRBV12-4 and TRBJ1-1; D might be TRBD1 (5 bases). The CDR3 is 15 amino acids. Trimming took 6 bases from V and 1 from J, leaving 15 bases between them. CDR3 loop: CASRPLRGANTEAFF. The DNA for the CDR3 is TGTGCCAGCAGGCCACTACGAGGGGCGAACACTGAAGCTTTCTTT.

The V call is TRBV20-1, the J call TRBJ2-7; D is perhaps TRBD1 or TRBD2 (5 bases each). Trimming pared 0 bases from V and 1 base from J, leaving 13 bases between. The CDR3 totals 15 residues. Germline lookup yields CDR1 DFQATT and CDR2 SNEGSKA (reference sequence). Written as DNA, the CDR3 is TGCAGTGCTAGAGATGGCAGGGACGGGTCCTACGAGCAGTACGTC. This sequence encodes CSARDGRDGSYEQYV.

V is TRBV29-1 and J is TRBJ2-7, with D tentatively TRBD1 or TRBD2 (5 bases each). This CDR3 has 12 amino acids. From germline, CDR1 is SQVTM and CDR2 ANQGSEA. Trimming removed 6 bases from V and 3 bases from J, with 12 bases in between. CDR3 nucleotide sequence: TGCAGCGTGGGAGTGGGGGACTACGAGCAGTACGTC. Encoded protein: CSVGVGDYEQYV.

This sequence joins TRBV20-1 and TRBJ1-5; 9 nucleotides align to TRBD1. V dropped 4 bases and J dropped 7; count of bases not matched to a gene: 5. The V gene's germline CDR1 is DFQATT and CDR2 SNEGSKA (reference sequence). The CDR3 length is 13 residues. DNA of the CDR3: TGCAGTGCTACAAGGACAGGGGAACAGCCCCAGCATTTT. Translated: CSATRTGEQPQHF.

This clonotype has just a few counts. This chain connects TRBV12-3 or TRBV12-4 to TRBJ1-5; D unresolved. The V end was cut by 0 bases, the J end by 3 bases, with 12 bases between. The CDR3 spans 16 residues. As DNA, the CDR3 is TGTGCCAGCAGTTTAGCGCTGGGCTTCGACAATCAGCCCCAGCATTTT. Residues: CASSLALGFDNQPQHF.

V gene TRBV12-3 or TRBV12-4 combines with J gene TRBJ1-2; 7 bases map to TRBD1. CDR3 size: 15 residues. Unmatched junction bases numbered 11, after V lost 5 bases and J lost 5 bases. This CDR3 reads CASSIFKGAAYGYTF. CDR3 DNA sequence: TGTGCCAGCAGTATTTTCAAGGGGGCGGCTTATGGCTACACCTTC.

CDR3 sequence (DNA): TGTGCCAGCGGCCGTACAGCGGCGGGTGGAAACACCATATATTTT. Protein product: CASGRTAAGGNTIYF. The genes are TRBV12-3 or TRBV12-4 and TRBJ1-3; the D is unclear. The ends were cut back, 8 bases at V and 3 bases at J, with 17 bases in the middle. The CDR3 consists of 15 residues.

This clonotype was recorded at least ten times. The chain has TRBV27 and TRBJ2-5, with D unresolved. V was shortened by 9 bases and J by 4 bases, with 12 bases between the two germline ends. In germline, CDR1 is MNHEY, CDR2 SMNVEV (reference sequence). The CDR3 spans 12 residues. Here the CDR3 DNA reads TGTGCCAGTTCGATCAGAGGAGAGACCCAGTACTTC. Protein: CASSIRGETQYF.

J is TRBJ1-1 and V is TRBV9; 9 bases fit TRBD1. Trimming at V came to 3 bases and at J to 1 base, leaving 10 bases not matched to a gene. This CDR3 comprises 17 residues. The germline V gene encodes CDR1 SGDLS and CDR2 YYNGEE. The CDR3 DNA follows: TGTGCCAGCAGCGGAAACAGGGGGCTGTTTGGGAACACTGAAGCTTTCTTT. Translating it yields CASSGNRGLFGNTEAFF.

This clonotype was observed a few times. V is TRBV6-5 and J is TRBJ2-5; 10 positions agree with TRBD2. This CDR3 is 17 amino acids long. J lost 2 bases, V lost 4 bases, and 10 bases had no gene match. CDR1 and CDR2 (germline): MNHEY, SVGAGI. CDR3 sequence: CASSLFAQREGQETQYF. CDR3 nucleotide sequence: TGTGCCAGCAGTTTGTTCGCCCAGCGGGAGGGACAAGAGACCCAGTACTTC.

This clonotype was counted once. The rearrangement joins TRBV6-1 to TRBJ2-1, with TRBD2 matching 13 bases. Germline trimming cut 7 bases from V and 6 bases from J; bases unmatched to any gene: 6. This CDR3 is 15 amino acids long. CDR1 MNHNS and CDR2 SASEGT come from the germline V gene. CDR3 sequence (DNA): TGTGCCAGCACCCGGACTAGCGGGAGCCCCAATGAGCAGTTCTTC. Protein: CASTRTSGSPNEQFF.

The rearrangement uses TRBV7-8 and TRBJ2-7; tentative D call: TRBD2 (5 bases). V lost 1 base, J lost 0 bases, and 7 bases lay in between. The germline gives CDR1 SGHVS, CDR2 FQNEAQ. CDR3 size: 14 residues. The DNA for the CDR3 is TGTGCCAGCAGCTTAGAACTAGTCTCCTACGAGCAGTACTTC. Protein sequence: CASSLELVSYEQYF.

There are a few counts of this clonotype. The J gene is TRBJ2-5, the V gene TRBV7-8; D is possibly TRBD2 (5 bases). Germline CDR1 reads SGHVS; CDR2 reads FQNEAQ. This CDR3 contains 16 residues. Trimming stripped 5 bases from V and 0 bases from J, with 16 bases between. CDR3 protein: CASSTESGPNQETQYF. CDR3 nucleotides: TGTGCCAGCAGCACCGAAAGCGGACCTAACCAAGAGACCCAGTACTTC.

The chain couples TRBV24-1 to TRBJ2-1; 16 bases match TRBD2. Trimming cost V 4 bases and J 7 bases; bases outside gene matches: 6. The V gene's germline CDR1 is KGHDR and CDR2 SFDVKD. CDR3 size: 17 residues. The CDR3 is CATSEGLAGGPRNEQFF. The CDR3 DNA reads as TGTGCCACCAGTGAGGGACTAGCGGGAGGGCCTAGGAATGAGCAGTTCTTC.

The gene calls are TRBV6-5 and TRBJ1-2; D remains unclear. Trimming removed 0 bases from V and 4 bases from J, with 15 bases in between. This CDR3 contains 16 residues. Germline V gives CDR1 MNHEY, CDR2 SVGAGI. CDR3 region: CASSYSEQGRAYGYTF. In DNA, the CDR3 is TGTGCCAGCAGTTACTCGGAGCAAGGGAGGGCCTATGGCTACACCTTC.

The genes are TRBV7-2 and TRBJ2-7; 13 nucleotides match TRBD2. CDR1 is SGHTA and CDR2 is FQGNSA in the germline V gene. The V gene end was trimmed by 3 bases and the J gene end by 2 bases; junction bases not matched to a gene: 4. The CDR3 runs to 16 residues. The CDR3 sequence: CASSLGTSGVAYEQYF. CDR3 in DNA: TGTGCCAGCAGCTTGGGGACTAGCGGGGTTGCCTACGAGCAGTACTTC.

This clonotype was counted between two and nine times. V and J are TRBV20-1 and TRBJ1-3, with 7 bases aligning to TRBD1. CDR3 length: 14 residues. Germline CDR1 DFQATT, CDR2 SNEGSKA (reference sequence). The V and J ends lost 5 bases and 4 bases, in that order; junction bases with no gene match: 8. The CDR3 sequence: CSAADRASGNTIYF. As DNA, the CDR3 is TGCAGTGCTGCAGACAGGGCTTCAGGAAACACCATATATTTT.